The next 15 T cell receptor beta chains were all read from a single sample in a study of human T cells and chemical hapten exposure. Using its own MiXCR run on the RACE reads, TCRdb lists one record per CDR3 protein. The sample holds under 110,000 distinct CDR3 sequences, approximately 12% seen once. Time point defined: pre-sensitization, week 0. The treatment: therapeutic diphenylcyclopropenone sensitization with weekly scalp DPC. The sequenced sample was whole blood, obtained in connection with sensitization to the hapten diphenylcyclopropenone (DPC). The receptor set was obtained from a woman aged 45 to 65 with alopecia areata. Some clones in this sample may be carry-over from other donors' samples.

This clonotype was recorded at least ten times. The rearrangement joins TRBV20-1 to TRBJ2-3, with D hard to call. V was trimmed by 6 bases and J by 6 bases, leaving 13 bases between them. From germline, CDR1 is DFQATT and CDR2 SNEGSKA (reference sequence). CDR3 size: 12 residues. CDR3: CSARRSSDTQYF. CDR3 sequence (DNA): TGCAGTGCCCGCCGGTCCTCCGATACGCAGTATTTT.

As for this clonotype: A much larger clone differs from this one at a single base, so this may be a read error. This chain uses TRBV5-1 with TRBJ2-7; no definite D call. The V gene's germline CDR1 is SGHRS and CDR2 YFSETQ. The CDR3 runs 12 residues. CDR3 in DNA: TGCACCAGCAGCCTCCCCTCCTACGAGCAGTACTTC. Translating it yields CTSSLPSYEQYF.

The chain couples TRBV27 to TRBJ2-1; 8 bases are shared with TRBD2. This CDR3 has 15 amino acids. Germline-derived CDR1 and CDR2 are MNHEY and SMNVEV (reference sequence). With V trimmed by 8 bases and J by 5 bases, 11 bases remained unmatched. The CDR3 region is CASLTYGTRNNEQFF. CDR3 nucleotides: TGTGCCAGCTTGACTTACGGGACTAGAAACAATGAGCAGTTCTTC.

The chain couples TRBV27 to TRBJ1-2; D is unresolved. The CDR3 contains 15 residues. V lost 6 bases to trimming and J lost 0 bases, with 14 bases between them. CDR1 and CDR2 from the germline V gene are MNHEY and SMNVEV (reference sequence). In nucleotides, the CDR3 is TGTGCCAGCAGCCAAAGGGCCGGGACTAACTATGGCTACACCTTC. Encoded protein: CASSQRAGTNYGYTF.

This clonotype was detected a few times. The chain employs TRBV3-1 and TRBJ1-2, with 9 positions matching TRBD1. The junction had 6 bases not matched to a gene; V was cut back by 3 bases and J by 7 bases. The germline gives CDR1 LGHDT, CDR2 YNNKEL (reference sequence). The CDR3 totals 14 residues. CDR3 DNA sequence: TGTGCCAGCAGCCATGGGACAGGGAGTGGTGGCTACACCTTC. Its translation: CASSHGTGSGGYTF.

This clonotype was recorded at least ten times. This chain links TRBV3-1 with TRBJ2-3; tentative D call: TRBD1 (6 bases). Per the germline V gene, CDR1 is LGHDT and CDR2 is YNNKEL (reference sequence). The CDR3 length is 14 residues. V lost 4 bases to trimming and J lost 4 bases, with 12 bases between them. CDR3 in DNA: TGTGCCAGCAGCCCGGGACAACAGTCAGATACGCAGTATTTT. It codes for CASSPGQQSDTQYF.

The chain recombines TRBV6-2 or TRBV6-3 with TRBJ2-6; the D gene is possibly TRBD1 (6 bases). The CDR3 is made up of 16 amino acids. CDR1 is MNHEY, CDR2 SVGEGT, per germline. V lost 6 bases and J lost 1, with 13 bases in between. CDR3 sequence (DNA): TGTGCCAGCAGGAGGCTCACAGGGTCTGGGGCCAACGTCCTGACTTTC. Translated: CASRRLTGSGANVLTF.

This clonotype has at least ten counts. The V call is TRBV11-2, the J call TRBJ2-1; 9 bases match TRBD2. The germline V gene encodes CDR1 SGHAT and CDR2 FQNNGV. This CDR3 contains 15 residues. Losses at the gene ends were 5 bases for V and 5 bases for J; bases not matched to a gene: 7. The CDR3 loop reads CASSQTVAGDNEQFF. The CDR3 region has the DNA TGTGCCAGCAGCCAAACGGTAGCGGGAGACAATGAGCAGTTCTTC.

V is TRBV3-1 and J is TRBJ2-1, with TRBD2 matching over 9 bases. The V segment lost 10 bases and the J segment 3 bases; nucleotides outside the gene matches: 7. Looked up from germline, CDR1 is LGHDT and CDR2 is YNNKEL (reference sequence). The CDR3 runs 14 residues. The CDR3 DNA reads as TGTGCCACCTCGCGGGGGGGGTTCTACAATGAGCAGTTCTTC. Protein product: CATSRGGFYNEQFF.

The sample holds a few counts of this clonotype. This chain connects TRBV11-2 to TRBJ2-2; D is possibly TRBD1 or TRBD2 (5 bases each). This CDR3 is 14 amino acids long. CDR1 SGHAT and CDR2 FQNNGV come from the germline V gene. V dropped 5 bases and J dropped 7 bases, with 14 bases sitting between them. The CDR3 spells CASSGGQVGGELFF. In nucleotides, the CDR3 is TGTGCCAGCAGCGGAGGACAAGTGGGCGGGGAGCTGTTTTTT.

This clonotype was recorded a few times. The V call is TRBV6-2 or TRBV6-3, the J call TRBJ2-6; tentative D call: TRBD2 (5 bases). Germline V gene lookup returns CDR1 MNHEY and CDR2 SVGEGT. The CDR3 consists of 19 residues. Trimming left V 5 bases short and J 2 bases short, with 22 bases between. The CDR3 protein is CASSPIPKSTEAGANVLTF. The CDR3 DNA follows: TGTGCCAGCAGTCCGATACCAAAATCGACGGAGGCTGGGGCCAACGTCCTGACTTTC.

The rearrangement links TRBV19 to TRBJ2-7; TRBD2 is a possible D gene (6 bases). The CDR3 totals 12 residues. V lost 5 bases, J lost 2 bases, and 7 bases lay in between. CDR1 and CDR2 (germline): LNHDA, SQIVND (reference sequence). CDR3 nucleotides: TGTGCCAGTAGTCCGGGAGCCTACGAGCAGTACTTC. Protein: CASSPGAYEQYF.

The chain uses TRBV7-6 and TRBJ2-1, with D maybe TRBD2 (6 bases). The ends were cut back, 0 bases at V and 7 bases at J, with 25 bases in the middle. CDR1 and CDR2 from the germline V gene are SGHVS and FNYEAQ. CDR3 length: 19 residues. CDR3 residues: CASSLAPALRRPGVNEQFF. Written as DNA, the CDR3 is TGTGCCAGCAGCTTAGCGCCTGCCCTGCGGAGGCCGGGGGTTAATGAGCAGTTCTTC.

This clonotype turned up a few times. The chain carries TRBV6-5 and TRBJ2-5; either TRBD1 or TRBD2 may fit D (6 bases each). The V gene's germline CDR1 is MNHEY and CDR2 SVGAGI. The length of the CDR3 is 13 residues. V shed 7 bases and J shed 5 bases, with 14 bases lying between them. CDR3 nucleotide sequence: TGTGCCAGCACCACCCCGGGGGCGGAGACCCAGTACTTC. Translating it yields CASTTPGAETQYF.

The table lists this clonotype with a few counts. The chain employs TRBV12-3 or TRBV12-4 and TRBJ2-1; D ambiguous. The CDR3 totals 12 residues. The V gene lost 5 bases and the J gene lost 9 bases, with 11 bases spanning the gap. Written as DNA, the CDR3 is TGTGCCAGCAGTGCTGGACCCGGTGAGCAGTTCTTC. It codes for CASSAGPGEQFF.